The 27 T cell receptor beta chains below come from one sample, sequenced in a study of blood T cell repertoires in COVID-19. TCRdb's copy holds only in-frame clones and misses some; the assay was immunoSEQ multiplex PCR. In the table there are some 270,000 clones, around 86% of which are singletons. Sequenced input: peripheral blood. The source of these receptors is a man aged 40-50 years with active or convalescent COVID-19.

The chain recombines TRBV11-2 with TRBJ1-1; 9 positions match TRBD1. CDR3 length: 15 amino acids. Germline CDR1 and CDR2: SGHAT and FQNNGV. V was clipped by 3 bases and J by 5 bases; unmatched bases: 7. The CDR3 is CASSFSRTGETEAFF. CDR3 in DNA: TGTGCCAGCAGCTTTTCGAGGACAGGGGAGACTGAAGCTTTCTTT.

The chain joins TRBV2 to TRBJ1-5; D unclear. Germline CDR1 reads SNHLY; CDR2 reads FYNNEI. This CDR3 is built from 15 residues. The V end was cut by 6 bases, the J end by 0 bases, with 12 bases between. This CDR3 is CASRVSLYSNQPQHF. As DNA, the CDR3 is TGTGCCAGCAGGGTTTCACTTTATAGCAATCAGCCCCAGCATTTT.

J is TRBJ2-1 and V is TRBV19; no clear D. Trimming took off 4 bases at V and 0 bases at J, with 10 bases between the two ends. The germline V gene has CDR1 LNHDA and CDR2 SQIVND (reference sequence). This CDR3 region has 15 residues. The chain's CDR3 is CASSTPSGSYNEQFF. CDR3 bases: TGTGCCAGTAGTACCCCGTCGGGCTCCTACAATGAGCAGTTCTTC.

The J gene is TRBJ1-5, the V gene TRBV24-1, with D unclear. The germline V and J ends were trimmed by 4 bases and 5 bases, with 11 bases remaining between them. The CDR3 is 14 residues long. From germline, CDR1 is KGHDR and CDR2 SFDVKD. The chain's CDR3 is CATSDSGIDQPQHF. The CDR3 bases are TGTGCCACCAGTGACTCAGGTATCGATCAGCCCCAGCATTTT.

J is TRBJ1-1 and V is TRBV5-1; 8 bases fit TRBD1. Germline V gene lookup returns CDR1 SGHRS and CDR2 YFSETQ. V lost 4 bases, J lost 9 bases, and 2 bases stayed unmatched. The CDR3 runs 11 residues. Here the CDR3 reads CASSGDRKAFF. CDR3 DNA sequence: TGCGCCAGCAGCGGGGACAGGAAAGCTTTCTTT.

This clone was counted a few times. This chain links TRBV27 with TRBJ2-3, with 9 bases lining up with TRBD1. Germline V gene data show CDR1 as MNHEY and CDR2 as SMNVEV (reference sequence). Losses at the gene ends were 4 bases for V and 3 bases for J; bases not matched to a gene: 8. There are 16 residues in the CDR3. The CDR3 loop reads CASSSTGTGFTDTQYF. DNA of the CDR3: TGTGCCAGCAGTTCCACCGGGACAGGGTTTACAGATACGCAGTATTTT.

With regard to this clone: Relative to the germline gene, one junction end is altered; a read error may explain this. The chain carries TRBV2 and TRBJ1-4; the D gene is possibly TRBD1 (6 bases). Looked up from germline, CDR1 is SNHLY and CDR2 is FYNNEI. This CDR3 spans 14 amino acids. CDR3 residues: CASSPGQTHEKLFF. CDR3 DNA: TGTGCCAGCAGTCCGGGACAAACTCATGAAAAACTGTTTTTT.

The chain joins TRBV7-2 to TRBJ2-7, with 9 bases lining up with TRBD1. Per the germline V gene, CDR1 is SGHTA and CDR2 is FQGNSA. Unmatched junction bases numbered 6, after V lost 6 bases and J lost 0 bases. CDR3 length equals 15 residues. The CDR3 loop is CASSRDRESSYEQYF. The CDR3 nucleotides are TGTGCCAGCAGTCGGGACAGGGAGAGCTCCTACGAGCAGTACTTC.

The chain joins TRBV7-2 to TRBJ1-5; D gene uncertain. The length of the CDR3 is 16 residues. The germline CDR1 and CDR2 sequences are SGHTA and FQGNSA. V was cut by 1 base and J by 1 base, with 11 bases left in between. The CDR3 region has the DNA TGTGCCAGCAGCTTAGTTCCTGGGCCGAGCAATCAGCCCCAGCATTTT. Its translation: CASSLVPGPSNQPQHF.

The V call is TRBV2, the J call TRBJ1-2, with 9 bases aligning to TRBD1. The CDR3 length is 19 residues. Germline CDR1 SNHLY, CDR2 FYNNEI. V gave up 2 bases and J gave up 3 bases; unmatched junction bases: 16. The CDR3 reads CASSENSAPPGQGYYGYTF. In DNA form, the CDR3 reads TGTGCCAGCAGTGAAAATTCCGCCCCCCCGGGACAGGGATACTATGGCTACACCTTC.

This clone has more than one count but fewer than ten. The chain uses TRBV27 and TRBJ1-5, with a weak D call TRBD1 (5 bases). Germline CDR1 is MNHEY and CDR2 is SMNVEV (reference sequence). The CDR3 has 14 amino acids. V was pared by 4 bases and J by 4 bases, with 11 bases between. This CDR3 is CASSSIQGNQPQHF. CDR3 DNA sequence: TGTGCCAGCAGTTCCATTCAGGGAAATCAGCCCCAGCATTTT.

The genes are TRBV4-1 and TRBJ2-7; the match to TRBD1 covers 8 bases. The V gene end was trimmed by 5 bases and the J gene end by 1 base; junction bases not matched to a gene: 4. The CDR3 sequence is 14 residues long. Germline V gene lookup returns CDR1 MGHRA and CDR2 YSYEKL. The CDR3 spells CASSARDRSYEQYF. Here the CDR3 DNA reads TGCGCCAGCAGCGCCCGGGACAGGTCCTACGAGCAGTACTTC.

This clone has only a few counts. This chain connects TRBV6-2 or TRBV6-3 to TRBJ1-5, with D unclear. The germline gives CDR1 MNHEY, CDR2 SVGEGT. V lost 5 bases, J lost 4 bases, and 15 bases lay in between. There are 15 residues in the CDR3. For the CDR3, the DNA is TGTGCCAGCAGTCCCCCTGGCCGGACTAATCAGCCCCAGCATTTT. Protein product: CASSPPGRTNQPQHF.

On this clone itself: The same CDR3 also results from other DNA sequences found in this sample. This chain links TRBV6-5 with TRBJ1-1; TRBD1 matches at 8 bases. This CDR3 comprises 13 residues. The ends lost 6 bases at V and 2 bases at J; junction bases unmatched: 2. In germline, CDR1 is MNHEY, CDR2 SVGAGI. The CDR3 region has the DNA TGTGCCAGCAGGGGACAGGCAAACACTGAAGCTTTCTTT. Amino acid sequence: CASRGQANTEAFF.

The chain carries TRBV5-4 and TRBJ2-5, with TRBD1 matching over 8 bases. V lost 3 bases, J lost 5 bases, and 6 bases stayed unmatched. The CDR3 consists of 14 residues. The germline V gene has CDR1 SGHNT and CDR2 YYREEE (reference sequence). The CDR3 nucleotides read TGTGCCAGCAGCTCGACAGGGGAAGACGAGACCCAGTACTTC. It encodes CASSSTGEDETQYF.

This rearrangement joins TRBV6-5 to TRBJ1-1, with D uncertain. Trimming pared 5 bases from V and 11 bases from J, leaving 21 bases between. The germline V gene has CDR1 MNHEY and CDR2 SVGAGI. The CDR3 consists of 14 residues. The DNA for the CDR3 is TGTGCCAGCAGTCCCGGAAACAGTTTTCTAAACGCTTTCTTT. It yields the protein CASSPGNSFLNAFF.

This chain connects TRBV2 to TRBJ1-1; 10 positions agree with TRBD1. With V trimmed by 8 bases and J by 6 bases, 6 bases remained unmatched. In germline, CDR1 is SNHLY, CDR2 FYNNEI. The length of the CDR3 is 13 residues. This CDR3 is CASCRDRGSEAFF. DNA of the CDR3: TGTGCCAGCTGCCGGGACAGGGGATCTGAAGCTTTCTTT.

The chain is built from TRBV5-6 and TRBJ1-2; 8 bases map to TRBD1. Germline-derived CDR1 and CDR2 are SGHDT and YYEEEE. The CDR3 sequence is 13 residues long. V shed 0 bases, J shed 13 bases, and the junction held 8 bases outside the gene matches. This chain's CDR3 is CASSLGTGGLGTF. CDR3 sequence (DNA): TGTGCCAGCAGCTTGGGTACAGGGGGTCTGGGCACCTTC.

The chain recombines TRBV24-1 with TRBJ2-2; D possibly corresponds to TRBD1 (6 bases). CDR3 length: 15 amino acids. Germline V gene sequence: CDR1 KGHDR, CDR2 SFDVKD. Deletions cut 7 bases from V and 4 bases from J, with 15 bases between. The CDR3 reads CATRPGHLTTGELFF. As DNA, the CDR3 is TGTGCCACCAGGCCGGGACACCTAACCACCGGGGAGCTGTTTTTT.

The chain has TRBV2 and TRBJ1-6; TRBD1 agrees at 9 bases. This CDR3 has 13 residues. Germline lookup yields CDR1 SNHLY and CDR2 FYNNEI. Trimming at V came to 7 bases and at J to 10 bases, leaving 5 bases not matched to a gene. The CDR3 region has the DNA TGTGCCAGCAAACAGGGGGCAGTGTCACCCCTCCACTTT. Its translation: CASKQGAVSPLHF.

This rearrangement joins TRBV10-2 to TRBJ2-1; the match to TRBD1 covers 7 bases. The CDR3 loop spans 16 amino acids. With V trimmed by 0 bases and J by 7 bases, 9 bases remained unmatched. Germline CDR1 WSHSY, CDR2 SAAADI. This chain's CDR3 is CASSESNRGAPNEQFF. The CDR3 coding sequence is TGCGCCAGCAGTGAGTCGAACAGGGGCGCCCCAAATGAGCAGTTCTTC.

The V call is TRBV2, the J call TRBJ2-2; 7 bases fit TRBD1. V was pared by 7 bases and J by 2 bases, with 10 bases of the junction left unmatched. This CDR3 comprises 16 residues. Germline V gene sequence: CDR1 SNHLY, CDR2 FYNNEI. CDR3 amino acids: CASTQQGTANTGELFF. For the CDR3, the DNA is TGTGCCAGCACCCAACAGGGGACAGCTAACACCGGGGAGCTGTTTTTT.

The chain uses TRBV2 and TRBJ2-5; D may be TRBD2 (5 bases). V was cut by 7 bases and J by 2 bases, with 11 bases left in between. The CDR3 covers 13 residues. CDR1 is SNHLY and CDR2 is FYNNEI in the germline V gene. The CDR3 reads CASTRERQETQYF. DNA for the CDR3: TGTGCCAGCACCCGGGAAAGGCAAGAGACCCAGTACTTC.

This clone occurred a few times. V usage is TRBV29-1 and J usage is TRBJ2-2, with 7 bases identical to TRBD1. The germline V gene encodes CDR1 SQVTM and CDR2 ANQGSEA. The CDR3 spans 15 residues. V shed 4 bases, J shed 0 bases, and the junction held 5 bases outside the gene matches. This CDR3 is CSVVPGQSNTGELFF. The CDR3 coding sequence is TGCAGCGTTGTACCGGGACAGTCGAACACCGGGGAGCTGTTTTTT.

The V and J genes are TRBV11-2 and TRBJ2-1, with 9 bases matching TRBD2. Trimming cost V 1 base and J 0 bases; bases outside gene matches: 1. Germline CDR1 SGHAT, CDR2 FQNNGV. The CDR3 loop spans 16 amino acids. As DNA, the CDR3 is TGTGCCAGCAGCTTAGTAGCGGGGGTCTCCTACAATGAGCAGTTCTTC. This translates into CASSLVAGVSYNEQFF.

The chain recombines TRBV10-2 with TRBJ2-2; 8 nucleotides agree with TRBD2. Germline V gives CDR1 WSHSY, CDR2 SAAADI. The J segment lost 6 bases and the V segment lost 4 bases, leaving 7 bases of the junction unmatched. CDR3 length equals 15 residues. The CDR3 sequence is CASSVREGFAGELFF. As DNA, the CDR3 is TGCGCCAGCAGTGTCCGGGAGGGATTTGCCGGGGAGCTGTTTTTT.

The chain combines TRBV27 with TRBJ1-4; the D gene is possibly TRBD1 (5 bases). This CDR3 has 15 amino acids. V gave up 0 bases and J gave up 8 bases, with 13 bases separating them. Looked up from germline, CDR1 is MNHEY and CDR2 is SMNVEV (reference sequence). CDR3 region: CASSLSWGRREKLFF. Here the CDR3 DNA reads TGTGCCAGCAGTTTATCGTGGGGGAGGAGAGAAAAACTGTTTTTT.